These 19 T cell receptor beta chains were sequenced from one sample in a study of T cells after yellow fever vaccination. Using its own MiXCR run on the 5' RACE reads, TCRdb lists one record per CDR3 protein. The repertoire holds a few hundred thousand distinct CDR3 sequences, with approximately 8% as singletons. This specimen was PBMCs, taken approximately 47 days after the first yellow fever vaccination. The receptor source for this set is a man aged 18 to 35 who received the YFV17D yellow fever vaccine.

The chain links TRBV29-1 to TRBJ2-7; D gene ambiguous. The CDR3 runs 11 residues. Germline V gene lookup returns CDR1 SQVTM and CDR2 ANQGSEA. V was clipped by 4 bases and J by 3 bases, with 7 bases between them. CDR3 DNA sequence: TGCAGCGTTGGTAGGTTCTACGAGCAGTACGTC. Translating gives CSVGRFYEQYV.

The V gene is TRBV5-1, the J gene TRBJ2-7, with TRBD2 matching over 7 bases. This CDR3 has 15 residues. Germline V CDR1 and CDR2: SGHRS, YFSETQ. With 0 bases clipped from V and 6 bases from J, the junction kept 9 bases outside the gene matches. This CDR3 reads CASSLESSGFSEQYV. The CDR3 region has the DNA TGCGCCAGCAGCTTGGAGTCTAGCGGTTTCTCCGAGCAGTACGTC.

The sample holds a few counts of this clonotype. The chain carries TRBV10-3 and TRBJ2-7; D is unclear. There are 13 residues in the CDR3. Germline V gives CDR1 ENHRY, CDR2 SYGVKD. V was pared by 10 bases and J by 0 bases, with 13 bases between. Written as DNA, the CDR3 is TGTGCCACCAAAGACGGCGGCTCCTACGAGCAGTACTTC. Its protein product is CATKDGGSYEQYF.

CDR3 loop: CSALLYNEQFF. The CDR3 DNA reads TGCAGTGCCCTACTCTACAATGAGCAGTTCTTC. V is TRBV20-1 and J is TRBJ2-1, with D hard to call. V dropped 6 bases and J dropped 3 bases, with 6 bases sitting between them. Germline assignment: CDR1 DFQATT and CDR2 SNEGSKA (reference sequence). The CDR3 is made up of 11 amino acids.

J is TRBJ1-5 and V is TRBV29-1; D not resolved. This CDR3 spans 12 amino acids. Germline V lookup: CDR1 SQVTM, CDR2 ANQGSEA. V was shortened by 6 bases and J by 2 bases, with 8 bases between the two germline ends. The CDR3 here is CSVLFGNQPQHF. The CDR3 region has the DNA TGCAGCGTCCTTTTTGGCAATCAGCCCCAGCATTTT.

The sample holds a few counts of this clonotype. This rearrangement joins TRBV5-1 to TRBJ1-2; 9 bases match TRBD1. The CDR3 covers 15 residues. Germline assignment: CDR1 SGHRS and CDR2 YFSETQ. V lost 4 bases and J lost 8; bases outside the gene matches: 12. The CDR3 sequence: CASSPEGTGMYGYTF. DNA for the CDR3: TGCGCCAGCAGCCCTGAAGGGACAGGGATGTACGGCTACACCTTC.

This chain joins TRBV12-3 or TRBV12-4 and TRBJ2-5; D possibly matches TRBD1 or TRBD2 (5 bases each). Between the trimmed V and J ends, which lost 1 base and 5 bases, there was a span of 11 bases. The CDR3 covers 14 residues. The DNA of the CDR3 is TGTGCCAGCAGTTTAGGGGACGGTGGGGAGACCCAGTACTTC. Amino acids: CASSLGDGGETQYF.

The J gene is TRBJ2-2, the V gene TRBV2; D uncertain. The germline V gene has CDR1 SNHLY and CDR2 FYNNEI. The CDR3 is 11 amino acids. Trimming removed 5 bases from V and 6 bases from J, with 4 bases in between. The CDR3, as DNA: TGTGCCAGCAGTATTGCCGGGGAGCTGTTTTTT. Translated, it gives CASSIAGELFF. Full variable domain (missing parts from reference TRBV2 and TRBJ2-2): EPEVTQTPSHQVTQMGQEVILRCVPISNHLYFYWYRQILGQKVEFLVSFYNNEISEKSEIFDDQFSVERPDGSNFTLKIRSTKLEDSAMYFCASSIAGELFFGEGSRLTVL.

The chain joins TRBV6-2 or TRBV6-3 to TRBJ2-5, with D unresolved. V was pared by 6 bases and J by 0 bases, with 26 bases between. Per germline, CDR1 MNHEY and CDR2 SVGEGT. This CDR3 is built from 19 residues. The DNA for the CDR3 is TGTGCCAGCAGAGATCCACACGCAGAGATGACTCCTGACCAAGAGACCCAGTACTTC. It is translated as CASRDPHAEMTPDQETQYF.

This clonotype was detected a few times. The V call is TRBV20-1, the J call TRBJ2-3, with unresolved D. Germline CDR1 reads DFQATT; CDR2 reads SNEGSKA (reference sequence). This CDR3 contains 14 residues. The V and J ends lost 5 bases and 3 bases respectively, with 15 bases between them. The CDR3 loop is CSALPRWLTDTQYF. The CDR3 region has the DNA TGCAGTGCTCTCCCTCGGTGGCTTACAGATACGCAGTATTTT.

This clonotype came up a few times. The CDR3 sequence is CASSPGHNTEAFF. The CDR3 coding sequence is TGTGCCAGCTCACCGGGACATAACACTGAAGCTTTCTTT. The chain has TRBV18 and TRBJ1-1; weak D call: TRBD1 (6 bases). Looked up from germline, CDR1 is KGHSH and CDR2 is LQKENI. Trimming left V 3 bases short and J 2 bases short, with 7 bases between. This CDR3 has 13 residues.

This clonotype turned up a few times. J is TRBJ1-5 and V is TRBV7-6; D may be TRBD1 (6 bases). This CDR3 spans 13 amino acids. V was shortened by 3 bases and J by 11 bases, with 14 bases between the two germline ends. Looked up from germline, CDR1 is SGHVS and CDR2 is FNYEAQ. CDR3: CASSFAPGEAQHF. The CDR3 DNA reads TGTGCCAGCAGCTTCGCCCCAGGGGAAGCCCAGCATTTT.

This clonotype was detected many times. The chain carries TRBV5-1 and TRBJ2-2; D may match TRBD1 or TRBD2 (5 bases each). Germline V gene lookup returns CDR1 SGHRS and CDR2 YFSETQ. The CDR3 loop spans 13 amino acids. Trimming removed 7 bases from V and 2 bases from J, with 9 bases in between. The CDR3 DNA is TGCGCCAGCGGGGGAGATAACACCGGGGAGCTGTTTTTT. Amino acid sequence: CASGGDNTGELFF.

This clonotype was picked up a small number of times. The chain links TRBV4-1 to TRBJ1-1; D perhaps matches TRBD1 (5 bases). V was clipped by 3 bases and J by 10 bases, with 12 bases between them. Looked up from germline, CDR1 is MGHRA and CDR2 is YSYEKL. This CDR3 has 12 residues. The CDR3 region has the DNA TGCGCCAGCAGCCAGAGGGGAGCTGTAGCTTTCTTT. It translates to CASSQRGAVAFF.

In its sample, this clonotype was seen a few times. The chain recombines TRBV15 with TRBJ2-1; D possibly matches TRBD1 or TRBD2 (5 bases each). CDR3 length equals 15 residues. V was pared by 1 base and J by 8 bases, with 15 bases between. Germline V lookup: CDR1 LNHNV, CDR2 YYDKDF (reference sequence). The CDR3 DNA reads TGTGCCACCAGCAGAGGGAGAGGGGCCCAAGATGAGCAGTTCTTC. Its translation: CATSRGRGAQDEQFF.

This clonotype occurred a few times. The CDR3 is CASNTPGLREDSPLHF. The CDR3 nucleotides are TGTGCCAGCAATACCCCGGGGCTGAGGGAGGATTCACCCCTCCACTTT. This sequence joins TRBV9 and TRBJ1-6, with D perhaps TRBD1 (5 bases). CDR1 is SGDLS, CDR2 YYNGEE, per germline. Between the trimmed V and J ends, which lost 6 bases and 8 bases, there was a span of 21 bases. This CDR3 contains 16 residues.

The J gene is TRBJ1-5, the V gene TRBV4-1, with 9 bases aligning to TRBD1. V gave up 3 bases and J gave up 7 bases; unmatched junction bases: 10. CDR3 size: 16 residues. From germline, CDR1 is MGHRA and CDR2 YSYEKL. This CDR3 is CASSHEDRGGAQPQHF. CDR3 nucleotide sequence: TGCGCCAGCAGCCACGAAGACAGGGGGGGGGCCCAGCCCCAGCATTTT.

This clonotype appeared many times. Here the CDR3 DNA reads TGTGCCAGCAGTTTAGGAAACACCATATATTTT. It codes for CASSLGNTIYF. This rearrangement joins TRBV12-3 or TRBV12-4 to TRBJ1-3; D gene unclear. Trimming took 1 base from V and 5 from J, leaving 0 bases between them. The CDR3 is 11 amino acids.

The J gene is TRBJ1-6, the V gene TRBV29-1; no clear D. There are 14 residues in the CDR3. Trimming took 6 bases from V and 1 from J, leaving 10 bases between them. Germline CDR1 and CDR2: SQVTM and ANQGSEA. CDR3 DNA sequence: TGCAGCGTCGCGGAAGGGTCCTATAATTCACCCCTCCACTTT. Its protein is CSVAEGSYNSPLHF.